The entry below gives a single T cell receptor beta chain sequence along with its context. The data were taken from a study of cytomegalovirus exposure and HLA in healthy donors. V was trimmed by 5 bases and J by 6 bases, leaving 25 bases between them. CDR1 is MNHEY and CDR2 is SMNVEV in the germline V gene (reference sequence). This CDR3 contains 17 residues. It was with 60 Vbeta and 13 Jbeta primers that the PCR ran. Sequencing was performed with immunoSEQ multiplex PCR; in TCRdb, only in-frame clones are kept and a portion is missing. The table includes about 300,000 clones, roughly 88% detected once.

This receptor was taken from a man aged 40-49 years in good health and CMV-seropositive. This rearrangement joins TRBV27 to TRBJ1-2, with D perhaps TRBD1 (6 bases). The source material was PBMCs. The CDR3 sequence: CASSPHRNRAWKDGYTF. Here the CDR3 DNA reads TGTGCCAGCAGTCCCCACCGGAACAGGGCTTGGAAAGATGGCTACACCTTC.